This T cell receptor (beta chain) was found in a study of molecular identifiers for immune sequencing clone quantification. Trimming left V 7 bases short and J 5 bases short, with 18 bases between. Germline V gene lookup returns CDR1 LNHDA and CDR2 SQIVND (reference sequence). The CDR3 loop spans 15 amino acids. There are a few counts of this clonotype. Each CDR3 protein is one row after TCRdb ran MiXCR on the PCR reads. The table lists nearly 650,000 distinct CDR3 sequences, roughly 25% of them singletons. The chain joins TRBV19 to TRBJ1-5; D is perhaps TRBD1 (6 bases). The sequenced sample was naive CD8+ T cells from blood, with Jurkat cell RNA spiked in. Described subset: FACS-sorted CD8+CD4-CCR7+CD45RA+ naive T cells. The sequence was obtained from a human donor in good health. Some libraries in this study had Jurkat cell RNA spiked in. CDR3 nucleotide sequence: TGTGCCAGTACGGGGATGTACAGGGATTATCAGCCCCAGCATTTT. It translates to CASTGMYRDYQPQHF.